The rows below give T cell receptor beta chains drawn from one sample of a study of T cell responses to AZD1222 COVID-19 vaccine. Sequencing used immunoSEQ multiplex PCR; TCRdb keeps in-frame clones, though not all of them. The sample holds about 120,000 clones; approximately 85% are singletons and the top ten take roughly 3.7%. Sample: peripheral blood, taken on day 0 of MenACWY control vaccination. The receptors shown here come from an adult in good health. The CDR3 runs from the conserved cysteine through the conserved F or W. A D gene is named only where the DNA matches it firmly. For some rows the clone size is stated as once, few or many, or as a class when expanded; others skip it.

V gene	J gene	clone size	D gene	CDR3 protein	CDR3 DNA
TRBV7-7	TRBJ1-3	.	.	CASSPNSIGNTIYF	TGTGCCAGCAGCCCAAACTCCATTGGAAACACCATATATTTT
TRBV5-5	TRBJ1-2	.	.	CASSLARGIGYGYTF	TGTGCCAGCAGCTTGGCTCGGGGCATAGGCTATGGCTACACCTTC
TRBV7-9	TRBJ1-6	.	.	CASSSIFSSYNSPLHF	TGTGCCAGCAGCTCAATCTTCAGCTCCTATAATTCACCCCTCCACTTT
TRBV5-6	TRBJ1-4	once	TRBD1	CASSLDRGSEKLFF	TGTGCCAGCAGCCTGGACAGGGGGAGTGAAAAACTGTTTTTT
TRBV28	TRBJ1-1	.	.	CARSTREGTEAFF	TGTGCCAGGTCGACCCGGGAGGGCACTGAAGCTTTCTTT
TRBV2	TRBJ1-2	.	TRBD1	CASAGQGFGYTF	TGTGCCAGCGCTGGACAGGGGTTTGGCTACACCTTC
TRBV28	TRBJ1-5	.	.	CASSLGVQRNQPQHF	TGTGCCAGCAGTTTGGGGGTGCAGCGCAATCAGCCCCAGCATTTT
TRBV2	TRBJ2-5	.	.	CASTPRPFDQETQYF	TGTGCCAGCACCCCTAGGCCTTTCGACCAAGAGACCCAGTACTTC
TRBV3-1/TRBV3-2	TRBJ1-1	.	TRBD1	CASSPGTGGTEAFF	TGTGCCAGCAGCCCTGGGACAGGGGGCACTGAAGCTTTCTTT
TRBV19	TRBJ1-1	.	.	CASSLGQPNTEAFF	TGTGCCAGTAGTCTTGGACAGCCGAACACTGAAGCTTTCTTT
TRBV28	TRBJ1-1	.	.	CASSLSLGGTEAFF	TGTGCCAGCAGTTTATCCCTGGGGGGCACTGAAGCTTTCTTT
TRBV24-1	TRBJ2-1	.	TRBD2	CATSDQPSGGNLGQFF	TGTGCCACCAGTGACCAACCTAGCGGGGGGAACCTCGGGCAGTTCTTC
TRBV11-2	TRBJ1-1	.	.	CASSLQGFENTEAFF	TGTGCCAGCAGCTTACAGGGGTTTGAGAACACTGAAGCTTTCTTT
TRBV27	TRBJ1-3	.	.	CASSSSHGKGNTIYF	TGTGCCAGCAGTTCTTCCCACGGTAAAGGAAACACCATATATTTT
TRBV7-2	TRBJ2-7	.	.	CASSSPGIPYEQYF	TGTGCCAGCAGCTCCCCCGGGATTCCCTACGAGCAGTACTTC
TRBV5-4	TRBJ1-3	.	TRBD1	CASSSRGQGGNTIYF	TGTGCCAGCAGCTCCCGGGGACAGGGTGGAAACACCATATATTTT
TRBV7-2	TRBJ1-1	.	.	CASSFSTVNTEAFF	TGTGCCAGCAGCTTTAGTACAGTGAACACTGAAGCTTTCTTT
TRBV18	TRBJ2-3	.	TRBD2	CASSPAGLAGGPTQYF	TGTGCCAGCTCACCCGCGGGACTAGCGGGGGGACCTACGCAGTATTTT
TRBV30	TRBJ1-2	few	.	CAWSPPGGNNYGYTF	TGTGCCTGGAGTCCCCCGGGGGGGAATAACTATGGCTACACCTTC
TRBV5-4	TRBJ1-2	.	TRBD1	CASSRAGQFYGYTF	TGTGCCAGCAGCCGAGCGGGACAGTTCTATGGCTACACCTTC
TRBV11-2	TRBJ2-7	.	TRBD1	CASSPRTGVLYEQYF	TGTGCCAGCAGTCCTAGGACAGGGGTCCTCTACGAGCAGTACTTC
TRBV24-1	TRBJ1-2	.	TRBD1	CATSDSRRQGAHGYTF	TGTGCCACCAGTGATTCTAGAAGACAGGGGGCACATGGCTACACCTTC
TRBV5-1	TRBJ1-6	.	TRBD1	CASSMGQRNNSPLHF	TGCGCCAGCAGCATGGGACAGCGGAATAATTCACCCCTCCACTTT
TRBV27	TRBJ2-3	.	TRBD2	CASSLSSAGGRDTQYF	TGTGCCAGCAGTTTATCGTCGGCGGGGGGTAGAGATACGCAGTATTTT
TRBV5-5	TRBJ2-2	once	TRBD2	CASSSLSGAPTGELFF	TGTGCCAGCAGCTCACTCAGCGGGGCCCCCACCGGGGAGCTGTTTTTT